This T cell receptor (beta chain) was sequenced during a study of T-cell memory formation after mild COVID-19. Overall study results and limits: The study found balanced CD4/CD8 in clones contracting day 15 to 85 and a CD4+ lean in later expanders.

This CDR3 contains 14 residues. Germline CDR1 is GTSNPN and CDR2 is SVGIG (reference sequence). Trimming pared 3 bases from V and 1 base from J, leaving 12 bases between. Worth noting for this clonotype: Its antigen is undetermined.

UMIs and sample barcodes were carried by the TCR alpha and TCR beta cDNA libraries that 5'RACE produced using constant-segment primers. In TCRdb, the 5' RACE reads were re-called with MiXCR into one record per CDR3 protein. The sample holds roughly 250,000 distinct CDR3 sequences; less than 20% are singletons and the top ten take 3.5%. The chain has TRBV30 and TRBJ1-2; D is ambiguous. Sequenced: PBMCs or a T cell subset sorted from them (not recorded which). This sequence was found in a man between 18 and 29 years old who had mild COVID-19 (a few samples of this study predate the infection). Cell type and time point are not known. The CDR3 sequence: CAWRPAAVNYGYTF. The CDR3 bases are TGTGCCTGGAGGCCTGCGGCAGTTAACTATGGCTACACCTTC.